This entry is about one TCR beta chain. Its specificity is unknown. The record originates from a study of CD8 T cells in Susac syndrome. The study's findings and limits: In total CD8+ repertoires, approximately 15 Susac-specific public clones were found, and roughly 5 in CD8+ TEMRA repertoires.

cDNA came from around 0.54 to 1 ug RNA primed by random hexamers. TCRdb processed the immunoSEQ multiplex PCR reads anew with MiXCR; each CDR3 protein has one entry. The data hold 100,000 to 150,000 distinct CDR3 sequences, with around 96% observed a single time. CD8+ and CD4+ T cells taken from blood had their TCR beta sequenced. The sequence came from a human donor with Susac syndrome. The source material was CD8+ T cells from PBMCs.

The CDR3 DNA is TGTGCCAGCAGCCGGAAGGAGACTAGCCGGGAGTATAGGGGAAATGAGCAGTTCTTC. This gives the protein CASSRKETSREYRGNEQFF. The genes are TRBV4-2 and TRBJ2-1, with 7 bases fitting TRBD2. Germline CDR1 and CDR2: LGHNA and YNFKEQ. J was trimmed by 7 bases and V by 4 bases; bases with no gene match: 22. The CDR3 covers 19 residues.